The sequence of this T cell receptor beta chain was determined in a study of blood T cell repertoires in COVID-19. The repertoire was sequenced with immunoSEQ multiplex PCR; TCRdb's copy has only in-frame clones and lacks some. The table lists 150,000 to 200,000 clones, 80% to 90% of them singletons. CDR3 length: 16 amino acids. Germline V gives CDR1 SNHLY, CDR2 FYNNEI. V lost 9 bases and J 2 bases, leaving 22 bases between the germline ends. The receptor's source is a woman older than 75 with COVID-19, enrolled during active disease. The rearrangement uses TRBV2 and TRBJ1-2; D is possibly TRBD1 (6 bases). Sample: peripheral blood. CDR3 region: CASRGKLAGENYGYTF. The CDR3 DNA is TGTGCCAGTAGAGGCAAACTGGCAGGGGAGAACTATGGCTACACCTTC.